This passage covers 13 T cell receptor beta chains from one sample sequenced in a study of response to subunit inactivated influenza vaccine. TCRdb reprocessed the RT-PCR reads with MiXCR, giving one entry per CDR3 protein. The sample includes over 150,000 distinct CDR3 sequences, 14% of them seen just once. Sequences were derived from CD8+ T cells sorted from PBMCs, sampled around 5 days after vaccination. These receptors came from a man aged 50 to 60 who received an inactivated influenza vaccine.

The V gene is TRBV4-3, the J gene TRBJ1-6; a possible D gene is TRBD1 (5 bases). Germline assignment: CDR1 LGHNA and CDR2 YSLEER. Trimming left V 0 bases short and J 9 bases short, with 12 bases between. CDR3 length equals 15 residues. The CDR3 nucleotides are TGCGCCAGCAGCCAAGAAACGGGGGGACGTTCACCCCTCCACTTT. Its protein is CASSQETGGRSPLHF.

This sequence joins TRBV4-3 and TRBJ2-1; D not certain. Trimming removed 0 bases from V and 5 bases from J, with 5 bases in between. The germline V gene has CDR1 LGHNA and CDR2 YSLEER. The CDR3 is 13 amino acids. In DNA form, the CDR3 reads TGCGCCAGCAGCCAAGAGGTTGACAATGAGCAGTTCTTC. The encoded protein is CASSQEVDNEQFF.

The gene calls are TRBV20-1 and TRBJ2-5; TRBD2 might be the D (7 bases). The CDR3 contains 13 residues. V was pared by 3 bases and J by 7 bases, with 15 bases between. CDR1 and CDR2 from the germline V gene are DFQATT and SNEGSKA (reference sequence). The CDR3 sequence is CSASLGGGGTQYF. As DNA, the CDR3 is TGCAGTGCTAGCCTCGGGGGCGGGGGGACCCAGTACTTC.

CDR3 residues: CSASQPTADNEQFF. DNA for the CDR3: TGCAGTGCTAGCCAACCCACAGCGGACAATGAGCAGTTCTTC. The V and J genes are TRBV20-1 and TRBJ2-1; D is perhaps TRBD2 (5 bases). The germline V and J ends were trimmed by 3 bases and 5 bases, with 14 bases remaining between them. The CDR3 extends over 14 amino acids. Germline assignment: CDR1 DFQATT and CDR2 SNEGSKA (reference sequence).

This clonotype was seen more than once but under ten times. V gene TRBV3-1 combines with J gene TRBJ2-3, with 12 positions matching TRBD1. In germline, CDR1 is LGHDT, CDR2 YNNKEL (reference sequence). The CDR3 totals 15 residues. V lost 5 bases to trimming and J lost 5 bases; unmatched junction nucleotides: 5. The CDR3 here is CASSRDRGLEDTQYF. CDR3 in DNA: TGTGCCAGCAGCAGGGACAGGGGGCTTGAAGATACGCAGTATTTT.

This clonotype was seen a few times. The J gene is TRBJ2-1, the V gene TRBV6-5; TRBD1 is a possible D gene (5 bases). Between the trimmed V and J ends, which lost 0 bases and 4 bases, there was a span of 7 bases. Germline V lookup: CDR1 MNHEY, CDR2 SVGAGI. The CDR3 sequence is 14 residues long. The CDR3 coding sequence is TGTGCCAGCAGTTACTCGGCAGGGTACAATGAGCAGTTCTTC. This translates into CASSYSAGYNEQFF.

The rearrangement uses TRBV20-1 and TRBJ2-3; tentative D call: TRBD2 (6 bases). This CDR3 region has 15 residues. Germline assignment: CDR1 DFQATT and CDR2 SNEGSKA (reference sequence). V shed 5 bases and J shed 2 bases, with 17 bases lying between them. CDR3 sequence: CSAGNSGGNTDTQYF. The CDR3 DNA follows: TGCAGTGCTGGAAATAGCGGAGGAAACACAGATACGCAGTATTTT.

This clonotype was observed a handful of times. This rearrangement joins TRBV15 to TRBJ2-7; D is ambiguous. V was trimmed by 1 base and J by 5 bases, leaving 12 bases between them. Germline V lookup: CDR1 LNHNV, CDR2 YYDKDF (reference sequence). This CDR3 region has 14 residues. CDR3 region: CATSRVSRLHEQYF. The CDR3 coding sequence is TGTGCCACCAGCAGAGTGTCCAGGCTACACGAGCAGTACTTC.

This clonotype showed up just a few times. The CDR3 nucleotides are TGTGCCAGCAGCGGATCCGGGGCCGGATATGGCTACACCTTC. Protein: CASSGSGAGYGYTF. This chain uses TRBV7-9 with TRBJ1-2; weak D call: TRBD1 (5 bases). V lost 5 bases and J lost 5, with 15 bases in between. Germline CDR1 is SEHNR and CDR2 is FQNEAQ (reference sequence). The CDR3 sequence is 14 residues long.

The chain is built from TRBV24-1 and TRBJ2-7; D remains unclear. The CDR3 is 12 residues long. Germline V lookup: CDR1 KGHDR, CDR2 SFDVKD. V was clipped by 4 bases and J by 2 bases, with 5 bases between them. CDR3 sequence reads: CATSDSTYEQYF. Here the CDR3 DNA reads TGTGCCACCAGTGACTCAACCTACGAGCAGTACTTC.

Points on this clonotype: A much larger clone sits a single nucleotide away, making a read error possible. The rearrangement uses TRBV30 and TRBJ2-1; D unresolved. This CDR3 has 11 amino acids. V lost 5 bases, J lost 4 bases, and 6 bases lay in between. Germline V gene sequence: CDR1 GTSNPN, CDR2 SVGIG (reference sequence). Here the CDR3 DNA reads TGTGCCTGGGAGGAGTACAATGAGCAGTTCTTC. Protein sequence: CAWEEYNEQFF.

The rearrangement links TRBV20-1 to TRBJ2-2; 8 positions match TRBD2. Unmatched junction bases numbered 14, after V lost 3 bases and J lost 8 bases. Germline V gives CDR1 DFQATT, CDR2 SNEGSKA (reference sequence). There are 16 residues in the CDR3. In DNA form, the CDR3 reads TGCAGTGCTAGGGGCAGCGGGGGCCACAACTTGGGGGAGCTGTTTTTT. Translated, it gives CSARGSGGHNLGELFF.

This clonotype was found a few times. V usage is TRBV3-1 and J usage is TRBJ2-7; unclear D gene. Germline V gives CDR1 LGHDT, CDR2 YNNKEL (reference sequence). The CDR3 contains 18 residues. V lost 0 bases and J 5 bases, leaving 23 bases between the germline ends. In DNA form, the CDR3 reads TGTGCCAGCAGCCAAGATAAGGTTTCCCTCTCCCCTCCAGACGAGCAGTACTTC. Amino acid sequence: CASSQDKVSLSPPDEQYF.